What follows are 8 T cell receptor beta chains derived from one specimen sequenced in a study of cytomegalovirus exposure and HLA in healthy donors. 60 Vbeta and 13 Jbeta primers were used in PCR. Measured with immunoSEQ multiplex PCR; TCRdb has only the in-frame clones, and not every one. The sample has about 200,000 clones, roughly 85% seen once. Specimen: PBMCs. Source of these receptors: a woman between 45 and 60 years old in good health and CMV-seronegative.

The genes are TRBV11-2 and TRBJ2-1; 9 nucleotides match TRBD1. This CDR3 comprises 16 residues. The ends lost 7 bases at V and 2 bases at J; junction bases unmatched: 9. CDR1 is SGHAT, CDR2 FQNNGV, per germline. The CDR3 loop reads CASTSDGTGPYNEQFF. CDR3 sequence (DNA): TGTGCCAGCACCTCAGACGGGACAGGGCCCTACAATGAGCAGTTCTTC.

The rearrangement links TRBV12-5 to TRBJ2-5, with 7 bases aligning to TRBD2. With V trimmed by 0 bases and J by 0 bases, 10 bases remained unmatched. CDR3 size: 18 residues. Per the germline V gene, CDR1 is LGHNT and CDR2 is FRNRAP. The CDR3 sequence is CASGLVIQRGVYQETQYF. The CDR3 nucleotides read TGTGCTAGTGGTTTGGTAATTCAACGGGGGGTGTACCAAGAGACCCAGTACTTC.

This chain connects TRBV18 to TRBJ2-1; D perhaps matches TRBD2 (5 bases). Germline V gives CDR1 KGHSH, CDR2 LQKENI. This CDR3 region has 16 residues. The V end lost 1 base, the J end lost 6 bases, and 16 bases lay between the germline ends. The DNA for the CDR3 is TGTGCCAGCTCACCACTAACAACTAGTAGTGTCAATGAGCAGTTCTTC. Its translation is CASSPLTTSSVNEQFF.

The rearrangement uses TRBV28 and TRBJ2-7, with 9 bases lining up with TRBD2. V shed 5 bases and J 2 bases; nucleotides not matched to a gene: 13. The CDR3 is 17 residues long. Germline loops: CDR1 MDHEN, CDR2 SYDVKM. The chain's CDR3 is CASSPRGGTSPPYEQYF. CDR3 in DNA: TGTGCCAGCAGTCCTAGGGGGGGGACTAGCCCACCCTACGAGCAGTACTTC.

The chain combines TRBV6-1 with TRBJ2-7; TRBD1 matches 7 bases. The CDR3 has 15 residues. V was pared by 7 bases and J by 3 bases, with 12 bases of the junction left unmatched. Germline V gene data show CDR1 as MNHNS and CDR2 as SASEGT. The CDR3 DNA follows: TGTGCCAGCACTCCTCGACACCGGGACAGCTACGAGCAGTACTTC. This codes for CASTPRHRDSYEQYF.

This sequence joins TRBV5-1 and TRBJ2-3, with 7 bases aligning to TRBD2. V lost 9 bases to trimming and J lost 4 bases; unmatched junction nucleotides: 14. In germline, CDR1 is SGHRS, CDR2 YFSETQ. The CDR3 spans 15 residues. The CDR3 is CATTSGGSTADTQYF. The CDR3 DNA is TGCGCCACCACGTCCGGCGGGAGTACGGCAGATACGCAGTATTTT. The whole variable domain, filled in from reference TRBV5-1 and TRBJ2-3, reads KAGVTQTPRYLIKTRGQQVTLSCSPISGHRSVSWYQQTPGQGLQFLFEYFSETQRNKGNFPGRFSGRQFSNSRSEMNVSTLELGDSALYLCATTSGGSTADTQYFGPGTRLTVL.

There are a few counts of this clone. This chain connects TRBV19 to TRBJ2-7; a weak D match, TRBD1 (6 bases). This CDR3 has 15 amino acids. CDR1 and CDR2 from the germline V gene are LNHDA and SQIVND (reference sequence). Trimming cost V 1 base and J 7 bases, with 17 bases left between them. CDR3 sequence: CASSIGGQLVGEQYF. Written as DNA, the CDR3 is TGTGCCAGTAGTATAGGGGGGCAGCTCGTTGGGGAGCAGTACTTC.

The chain couples TRBV2 to TRBJ2-1; 10 nucleotides align to TRBD2. The CDR3 has 16 amino acids. Germline V gene lookup returns CDR1 SNHLY and CDR2 FYNNEI. V lost 6 bases to trimming and J lost 1 base; unmatched junction nucleotides: 6. CDR3 protein: CASSDPGLASYNEQFF. CDR3 sequence (DNA): TGTGCCAGCAGCGACCCGGGACTAGCGTCCTACAATGAGCAGTTCTTC.